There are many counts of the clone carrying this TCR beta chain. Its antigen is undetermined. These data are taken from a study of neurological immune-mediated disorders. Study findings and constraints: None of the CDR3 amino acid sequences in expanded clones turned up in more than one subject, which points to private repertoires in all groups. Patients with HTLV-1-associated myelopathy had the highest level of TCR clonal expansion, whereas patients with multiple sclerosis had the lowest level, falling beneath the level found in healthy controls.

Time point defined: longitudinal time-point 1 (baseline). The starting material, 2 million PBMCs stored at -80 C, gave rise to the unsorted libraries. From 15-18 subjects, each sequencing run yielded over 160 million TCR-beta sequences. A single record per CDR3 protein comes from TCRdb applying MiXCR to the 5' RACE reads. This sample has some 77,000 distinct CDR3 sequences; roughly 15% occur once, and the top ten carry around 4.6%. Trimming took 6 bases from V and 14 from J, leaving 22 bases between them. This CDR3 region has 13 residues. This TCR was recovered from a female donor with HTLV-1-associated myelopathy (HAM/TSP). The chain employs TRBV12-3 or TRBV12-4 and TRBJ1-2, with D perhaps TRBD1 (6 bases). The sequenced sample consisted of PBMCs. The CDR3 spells CASRPEGQSSSTF. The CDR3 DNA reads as TGTGCCAGCAGACCAGAAGGACAGTCATCGTCAACCTTC.